This T cell receptor beta chain was sequenced for a study of identical twins. Study-wide points: Low generation probability was overrepresented in out-of-frame alpha sequences shared by twins.

A template switching step contributed a universal primer site, while unique molecular identifiers were present in the cDNA. One entry per CDR3 protein, called by TCRdb with MiXCR from the 5' RACE reads. The data contain 540,000 or so distinct CDR3 sequences, under 25% of them singletons. The CDR3 is made up of 15 amino acids. Trimming pared 10 bases from V and 3 bases from J, leaving 18 bases between. Germline V gives CDR1 SSHAT, CDR2 FNYEAQ (reference sequence). Only a few counts were recorded for this clonotype. Its antigen remains unknown. The data also belong to a second study, concerning yellow fever vaccine responses in identical twins.

The V gene is TRBV7-7, the J gene TRBJ2-2; maybe TRBD2 (5 bases). Sequencing input: CD4+ T cells sorted from blood. The source of this sequence is a woman aged 18-35 years in good health. CDR3 residues: CAIPRAESDTGELFF. The CDR3 nucleotides are TGTGCCATCCCGAGGGCAGAGTCCGACACCGGGGAGCTGTTTTTT.